One and the same sample provided the 6 T cell receptor beta chains below, sequenced in a study of shared clonotypes between healthy human individuals. TCRdb's table, derived via immunoSEQ multiplex PCR, lists solely in-frame clones and lacks some. The sample yields 450,000 to 500,000 clones, approximately 81% seen once. The sequencing sample was made of PBMCs. All receptors derive from a woman in her forties in good health. Some clones in this sample may be carry-over from other donors' samples.

The count of this clone is one. The genes are TRBV5-6 and TRBJ2-7; 12 bases match TRBD2. CDR1 and CDR2 from the germline V gene are SGHDT and YYEEEE. V was clipped by 2 bases and J by 5 bases; unmatched bases: 11. This CDR3 spans 17 amino acids. CDR3 coding DNA: TGTGCCAGCAGCTTCGGTCTAGCGGGAGGGCCCAGGAACGAGCAGTACTTC. Translating it yields CASSFGLAGGPRNEQYF.

The rearrangement links TRBV5-1 to TRBJ1-1; D might be TRBD1 (6 bases). This CDR3 is 15 amino acids long. V lost 0 bases and J lost 4, with 13 bases in between. Per the germline V gene, CDR1 is SGHRS and CDR2 is YFSETQ. DNA for the CDR3: TGCGCCAGCAGCTTGGGGACAGCTAAAGGCACTGAAGCTTTCTTT. Protein: CASSLGTAKGTEAFF.

The chain carries TRBV25-1 and TRBJ2-4, with a tentative D call TRBD1 (5 bases). Looked up from germline, CDR1 is MGHDK and CDR2 is SYGVNS. V was clipped by 2 bases and J by 6 bases, with 14 bases between them. The length of the CDR3 is 15 residues. The CDR3 is CASSEIGTGGNIQYF. The CDR3 coding sequence is TGTGCCAGCAGTGAAATAGGAACAGGTGGAAACATTCAGTACTTC.

V gene TRBV5-1 combines with J gene TRBJ2-1; D uncertain. The CDR3 covers 14 residues. The germline V and J ends were trimmed by 0 bases and 2 bases, with 6 bases remaining between them. Germline loops: CDR1 SGHRS, CDR2 YFSETQ. The CDR3 here is CASSLGETYNEQFF. The CDR3 DNA sequence: TGCGCCAGCAGCTTGGGAGAAACCTACAATGAGCAGTTCTTC.

To note about this clone: A read error may produce the germline difference seen at one junction end. V is TRBV29-1 and J is TRBJ1-5, with 9 bases that match TRBD1. The DNA end favors TRBJ2-3, so the J call may be wrong. The germline CDR1 and CDR2 sequences are SQVTM and ANQGSEA. The CDR3 consists of 14 residues. The DNA of the CDR3 is TGTAGCGTTTGGGGACAGGGTGATCATCAGCCCCAGTATTTT. It yields the protein CSVWGQGDHQPQYF.

The chain links TRBV10-3 to TRBJ2-7; 7 bases agree with TRBD1. The V gene's germline CDR1 is ENHRY and CDR2 SYGVKD. Germline trimming cut 10 bases from V and 6 bases from J; bases unmatched to any gene: 6. The CDR3 is made up of 11 amino acids. The CDR3 is CATSQGSEQYF. CDR3 nucleotides: TGTGCCACTTCACAGGGGAGCGAGCAGTACTTC.